The source of this TCR beta chain is a study of shared clonotypes between healthy human individuals. Study overall: For every donor, three CD4 naive, three CD4 memory, two CD8 naive and one CD8 memory plates were used.

With 4 bases clipped from V and 5 bases from J, the junction kept 9 bases outside the gene matches. Germline CDR1 is SGHNT and CDR2 is YYREEE (reference sequence). The CDR3 runs 17 residues. Execution of the assay was at deep level. TCRdb's table, derived via immunoSEQ multiplex PCR, lists solely in-frame clones and lacks some. The sample has 2.3 million or so clones; approximately 93% are singletons. To note about this clone: Its antigen is still unknown.

The study's findings and limits: As a rule, naive subsets had a larger estimated richness than memory subsets.

This clonotype originated in a man between 18 and 35 years old in good health. Some clones in this sample may be carry-over from other donors' samples. The sequencing input was naive CD4+ T cells from PBMCs. This sample's subset: CD45RA+ positively selected. V and J are TRBV5-4 and TRBJ2-5, with 15 bases fitting TRBD2. CDR3 nucleotide sequence: TGTGCCAGCAGCCTGGGACTAGCGGGAGGCCGCCCGGAGACCCAGTACTTC. Translating gives CASSLGLAGGRPETQYF.